A single T cell receptor (beta chain) is shown here with its context. The sample comes from a study of blood T cell repertoires in COVID-19. V was shortened by 3 bases and J by 4 bases, with 15 bases between the two germline ends. The CDR3 runs to 15 residues. CDR1 and CDR2 from the germline V gene are SGHTA and FQGTGA. The repertoire was sequenced with immunoSEQ multiplex PCR; TCRdb's copy has only in-frame clones and lacks some. This table has 200,000 to 250,000 clones, nearly 95% appearing once. The TCR comes from a man aged 25 to 45 with COVID-19, enrolled during active disease. Sequencing was carried out using peripheral blood. The chain employs TRBV7-3 and TRBJ1-2, with D possibly TRBD1 on 6 matching bases. The CDR3: CASSLAGEGAYGYTF. The CDR3 nucleotides are TGTGCCAGCAGCTTGGCAGGGGAAGGGGCCTATGGCTACACCTTC. The full variable domain, with the rest looked up from reference TRBV7-3 and TRBJ1-2, is GAGVSQTPSNKVTEKGKYVELRCDPISGHTALYWYRQSLGQGPEFLIYFQGTGAADDSGLPNDRFFAVRPEGSVSTLKIQRTERGDSAVYLCASSLAGEGAYGYTFGSGTRLTVV.